This T cell receptor (beta chain) was sequenced during a study of T cell responses to AZD1222 COVID-19 vaccine. Only in-frame clones appear in the TCRdb table, and some are missing; sequencing was by immunoSEQ multiplex PCR. The sample carries 140,000 or so clones, around 83% recorded once. V dropped 3 bases and J dropped 0 bases, with 3 bases sitting between them. The CDR3 runs 13 residues. Germline-derived CDR1 and CDR2 are ENHRY and SYGVKD. Study-wide results and caveats: No repertoire was sampled before or during the peak T cell response, only after it.

Comments on this clone: Antigen unknown.

This TCR derives from an adult who received the AZD1222 COVID-19 vaccine. This chain connects TRBV10-3 to TRBJ1-3, with no clear D. The sequencing here drew on peripheral blood, taken 28 days after the second AZD1222 dose. The CDR3 is CAISDNSGNTIYF. The CDR3 nucleotides read TGTGCCATCAGTGACAACTCTGGAAACACCATATATTTT.